A selection of T cell receptor beta chains follows, all from one sample in a study of shared clonotypes between healthy human individuals. Clones were sequenced by immunoSEQ multiplex PCR, and TCRdb holds only the in-frame ones, with some missing. The sample has approximately 600,000 clones; approximately 96% are singletons. The sample taken for sequencing was naive CD8+ T cells sorted from blood. These receptors were collected from a woman aged 25 to 39 in good health. Both conserved end residues are part of each CDR3. Not every row has a clone size; where given, it reads once, few, many or a size class.

abundance,len,v_gene,CDR3aa
NA,16,TRBV7-8,CASSLVPGGPIYEQYF
NA,13,TRBV11-2,CASSLQGENIQYF
NA,15,TRBV27,CASSPGTGIFYEQYF
NA,13,TRBV4-1,CASSPGQIYEQYF
NA,14,TRBV28,CASSLATGVGEAFF
NA,19,TRBV2,CASSEAAGKAGRAYNEQFF
NA,13,TRBV2,CASRGLVSNEQFF
NA,14,TRBV6-5,CASSPGTGNTEAFF
NA,13,TRBV7-2,CASSSGEYYEQYF
NA,11,TRBV2,CASSVGTYDTF
NA,16,TRBV4-1,CASSQDYRGPANTIYF
NA,15,TRBV11-2,CASSLDLHRFAPLHF
NA,13,TRBV2,CASRQGTYNEQFF
NA,17,TRBV5-1,CASSLGQGAPLNTEAFF
NA,17,TRBV11-2,CASSLDTDNHLNYGYTF
NA,16,TRBV27,CASAVGGGLRNQPQHF
once,15,TRBV7-9,CASSRRTGTNEKLFF
NA,16,TRBV7-9,CASSLILAGGVDTQYF
once,13,TRBV15,CATRGRGSTEAFF
NA,17,TRBV27,CASSLSNMQRFQDEQFF
once,16,TRBV6-6,CASSYSASGRRNEQFF
NA,14,TRBV28,CASRGPGGRNEQFF
NA,15,TRBV5-6,CASSLEGGAIYEQYF
NA,18,TRBV11-2,CASTGAGGAGGISHEQYF
NA,14,TRBV4-1,CASSPRTRPYEQYF
NA,15,TRBV7-9,CASIHSGARTDTQYF